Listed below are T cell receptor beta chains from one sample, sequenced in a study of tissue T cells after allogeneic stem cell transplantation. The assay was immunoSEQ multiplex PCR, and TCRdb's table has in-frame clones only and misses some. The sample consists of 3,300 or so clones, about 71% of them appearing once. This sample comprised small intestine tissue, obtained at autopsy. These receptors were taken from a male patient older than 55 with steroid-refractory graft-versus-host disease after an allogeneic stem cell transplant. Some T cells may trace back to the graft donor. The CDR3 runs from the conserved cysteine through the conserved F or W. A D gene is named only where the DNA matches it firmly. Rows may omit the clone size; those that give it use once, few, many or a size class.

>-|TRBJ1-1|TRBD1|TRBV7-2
TGTGCCAGCAGAGGGAACAGGGGGAACACTGAAGCTTTCTTT
CASRGNRGNTEAFF
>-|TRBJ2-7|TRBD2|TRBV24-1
TGTGCCACCAGTGACCGGGACTACTACGAGCAGTACTTC
CATSDRDYYEQYF
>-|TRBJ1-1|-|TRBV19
TGTGCCAGTGGTAGGGATTGGGGCATGGTGACTTTCTTT
CASGRDWGMVTFF
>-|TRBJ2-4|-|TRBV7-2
TGTGCCAGCAGCTTAGGGGGGCAGACCAAAAACATTCAGTACTTC
CASSLGGQTKNIQYF
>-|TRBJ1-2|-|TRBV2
TGTGCCAGCAGTCCTCAGGGTGATAATGGCTACACCTTC
CASSPQGDNGYTF
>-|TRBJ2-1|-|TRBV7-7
TGTGCCAGCAGCTTAAACGGCGGCAGCTCCTACAATGAGCAGTTCTTC
CASSLNGGSSYNEQFF
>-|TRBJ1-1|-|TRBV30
TGTGCCTGGAGTGTACCCGCAGGGGCCCTGAACACTGAAGCTTTCTTT
CAWSVPAGALNTEAFF
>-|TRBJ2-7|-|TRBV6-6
TGTGCCAGCAGTCCTCTTGGAACAGGGAAAGATTTCAAAGGAGGAAGGGGGTTCTACGAGCAGTACTTC
CASSPLGTGKDFKGGRGFYEQYF
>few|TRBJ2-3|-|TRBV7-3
TGTGCCAGCAGCTTAGGTTTAGGTGATACGCAGTATTTT
CASSLGLGDTQYF
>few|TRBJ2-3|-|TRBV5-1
TGCGCCAGCAAGTTCTCTCTCTACACAGATACGCAGTATTTT
CASKFSLYTDTQYF
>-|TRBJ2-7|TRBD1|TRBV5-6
TGTGCCAGCAGCTTGTTATCGGACAGGGGTAACGAGCAGTACTTC
CASSLLSDRGNEQYF
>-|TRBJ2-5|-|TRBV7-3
TGTGCCAGCAGCCGGGACCCTCGAGAGACCCAGTACTTC
CASSRDPRETQYF
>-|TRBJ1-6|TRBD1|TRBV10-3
TGTGCCATTGGGACAGGGGATAGCTCACCCCTCCACTTT
CAIGTGDSSPLHF
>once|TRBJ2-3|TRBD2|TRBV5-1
TGCGCCAGCAGCGAGACTAGCGGGGGGGCCCTTGATACAGATACGCAGTATTTT
CASSETSGGALDTDTQYF
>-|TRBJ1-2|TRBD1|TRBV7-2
TGTGCCAGCAGCTTAGTCGGCGGGACAGAGAACTATGGCTACACCTTC
CASSLVGGTENYGYTF
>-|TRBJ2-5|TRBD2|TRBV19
TGTGCCAGTATGGCTAGCGGGGGTCCCGGGGAGACCCAGTACTTC
CASMASGGPGETQYF
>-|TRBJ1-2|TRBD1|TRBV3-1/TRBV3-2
TGTGCCAGCAGCCCCCTACCACAGGGGAATGGCTACACCTTC
CASSPLPQGNGYTF
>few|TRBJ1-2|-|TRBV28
TGTGCCAGCAGTTTAGGACAATATGGCTACACCTTC
CASSLGQYGYTF
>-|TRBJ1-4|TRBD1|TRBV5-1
TGCGCCAGCAGCTCCGGACAGGGGGGGATTGGTGAAAAACTGTTTTTT
CASSSGQGGIGEKLFF
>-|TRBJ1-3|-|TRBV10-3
TGTGCCATCAGTCAACCGGGGACAAATTATGGAAACACCATATATTTT
CAISQPGTNYGNTIYF
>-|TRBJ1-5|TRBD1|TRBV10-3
TGTGCCATCAGTCAGACAGGGGGCGGTCAGCCCCAGCATTTT
CAISQTGGGQPQHF
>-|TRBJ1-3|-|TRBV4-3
TGCGCCAGCAGCCAAGACCAGAGCTCTGGAAACACCATATATTTT
CASSQDQSSGNTIYF
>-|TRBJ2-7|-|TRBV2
TGTGCCAGCAGTGTTTACGGGAGCTCCTACGAGCAGTACTTC
CASSVYGSSYEQYF
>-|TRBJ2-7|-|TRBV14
TGTGCCAGCGGGATGGCTTTGGAGCAGTACTTC
CASGMALEQYF
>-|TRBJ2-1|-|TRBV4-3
TGCGCCAGCAGCCAAGCTCACTCCGCTGCGGCAAACAATGAGCAGTTCTTC
CASSQAHSAAANNEQFF
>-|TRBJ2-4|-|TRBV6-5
TGTGCCAGCAGTTACGATCAGGGAGGATTTGACATTCAGTACTTC
CASSYDQGGFDIQYF
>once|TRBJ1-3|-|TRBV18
TGTGCCAGCTCACCATCTGCCTCCGGGGCCATATATTTT
CASSPSASGAIYF
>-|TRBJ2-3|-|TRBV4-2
TGTGCCAGCAGCCTTCCGGAGAGCACAGATACGCAGTATTTT
CASSLPESTDTQYF
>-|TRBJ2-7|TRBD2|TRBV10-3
TGTGCCATCAGTGTGGGGACTACTTCCTACGAGCAGTACTTC
CAISVGTTSYEQYF